This T cell receptor beta chain originates from a study of blood T cell repertoires in COVID-19. Study at large: Sources were T cells, B-cell-depleted T cells, or PBMCs; the material itself was cDNA or gDNA.

Sequenced by immunoSEQ multiplex PCR; TCRdb stores in-frame clones only, minus some. The sample contains 52,000 or so clones, roughly 90% of which appear only once. The V end lost 5 bases, the J end lost 10 bases, and 9 bases lay between the germline ends. Germline V gene data show CDR1 as LNHDA and CDR2 as SQIVND (reference sequence). The CDR3 spans 11 residues. The receptor's source is a man aged 50 to 59 with acute or convalescent COVID-19. V and J are TRBV19 and TRBJ2-1; tentative D call: TRBD1 (6 bases). The specimen was peripheral blood. The CDR3 coding sequence is TGTGCCAGTAGTTTGAGGGGGGAGCAGTTCTTC. Translating gives CASSLRGEQFF.